One and the same sample provided the 23 T cell receptor beta chains below, sequenced in a study of control samples from healthy donors and cancer patients. Clones were sequenced by immunoSEQ multiplex PCR, and TCRdb holds only the in-frame ones, with some missing. The sample has approximately 180,000 clones, about 90% seen once; the top ten hold about 2.1%. Material: blood. The receptors originated from a woman in her forties in good health.

This clone was detected once. V gene TRBV29-1 combines with J gene TRBJ2-1, with 8 bases matching TRBD2. CDR1 is SQVTM and CDR2 is ANQGSEA in the germline V gene. This CDR3 has 13 residues. The J segment lost 4 bases and the V segment lost 3 bases, leaving 2 bases of the junction unmatched. The CDR3 loop reads CSVDGGVYNEQFF. CDR3 DNA: TGCAGCGTTGACGGGGGGGTTTACAATGAGCAGTTCTTC.

The gene calls are TRBV5-6 and TRBJ2-2; D gene uncertain. This CDR3 contains 16 residues. V was cut by 4 bases and J by 0 bases, with 13 bases left in between. CDR1 is SGHDT and CDR2 is YYEEEE in the germline V gene. CDR3 DNA sequence: TGTGCCAGCAGCCTTGGGTCGGCCACGAACACCGGGGAGCTGTTTTTT. Protein product: CASSLGSATNTGELFF.

The CDR3 coding sequence is TGTGCCAGCAGTCTAAACTATGGCTACACCTTC. Protein sequence: CASSLNYGYTF. The chain employs TRBV12-3 or TRBV12-4 and TRBJ1-2; D not certain. The germline V and J ends were trimmed by 5 bases and 2 bases, with 3 bases remaining between them. The CDR3 contains 11 residues.

The chain couples TRBV4-1 to TRBJ1-5; tentative D call: TRBD1 (5 bases). Germline V gene data show CDR1 as MGHRA and CDR2 as YSYEKL. V was pared by 0 bases and J by 0 bases, with 9 bases between. The CDR3 is 16 residues long. CDR3 region: CASSQEGGNSNQPQHF. DNA for the CDR3: TGCGCCAGCAGCCAAGAGGGGGGGAATAGCAATCAGCCCCAGCATTTT.

The V call is TRBV7-9, the J call TRBJ1-2; no reliable D call. Germline lookup yields CDR1 SEHNR and CDR2 FQNEAQ (reference sequence). The V and J ends lost 5 bases and 8 bases respectively, with 6 bases between them. The CDR3 covers 10 residues. The CDR3 nucleotides read TGTGCCAGCAGCGGACGAGGCTACACCTTC. Amino acid sequence: CASSGRGYTF.

This sequence joins TRBV9 and TRBJ2-1; either TRBD1 or TRBD2 may supply D (6 bases each). Germline CDR1 SGDLS, CDR2 YYNGEE. CDR3 size: 16 residues. V gave up 3 bases and J gave up 4 bases, with 17 bases separating them. The CDR3 loop reads CASSARGGPLYNEQFF. CDR3 coding DNA: TGTGCCAGCAGCGCCCGAGGGGGGCCTTTATACAATGAGCAGTTCTTC.

This chain links TRBV15 with TRBJ1-6; D is ambiguous. Germline CDR1 is LNHNV and CDR2 is YYDKDF (reference sequence). CDR3 length equals 17 residues. Between the trimmed V and J ends, which lost 5 bases and 2 bases, there was a span of 16 bases. The CDR3 DNA reads TGTGCCACCAGCGGACTCGACGCGGGGACCTATAATTCACCCCTCCACTTT. Its protein is CATSGLDAGTYNSPLHF.

This chain joins TRBV2 and TRBJ1-1; D not resolved. Trimming pared 6 bases from V and 0 bases from J, leaving 11 bases between. Germline V gene lookup returns CDR1 SNHLY and CDR2 FYNNEI. The CDR3 extends over 14 amino acids. The CDR3 sequence: CASRLEGLNTEAFF. Written as DNA, the CDR3 is TGTGCCAGCAGGCTCGAGGGTTTGAACACTGAAGCTTTCTTT.

The table lists this clone with a count of one. This sequence joins TRBV4-2 and TRBJ1-2, with D maybe TRBD1 (5 bases). The V end was cut by 1 base, the J end by 6 bases, with 9 bases between. CDR3 length: 13 amino acids. The germline gives CDR1 LGHNA, CDR2 YNFKEQ. The chain's CDR3 is CASSQGSGNGYTF. CDR3 DNA: TGTGCCAGCAGCCAAGGCTCAGGGAATGGCTACACCTTC.

The CDR3 DNA reads as TGCGCCAGCAGGGGCCAGTACCAAGAGACCCAGTACTTC. Its translation is CASRGQYQETQYF. The chain has TRBV10-2 and TRBJ2-5; D uncertain. CDR3 length: 13 residues. Trimming stripped 6 bases from V and 0 bases from J, with 8 bases between. CDR1 is WSHSY, CDR2 SAAADI, per germline.

The chain has TRBV7-9 and TRBJ2-7; 9 bases are shared with TRBD1. V lost 1 base, J lost 3 bases, and 4 bases stayed unmatched. In germline, CDR1 is SEHNR, CDR2 FQNEAQ (reference sequence). The CDR3 length is 15 residues. CDR3 sequence reads: CASSLGQGVVYEQYF. CDR3 DNA sequence: TGTGCCAGCAGCTTAGGACAGGGGGTAGTCTACGAGCAGTACTTC. The entire variable domain, with the rest obtained from reference TRBV7-9 and TRBJ2-7, is as follows: DTGVSQNPRHKITKRGQNVTFRCDPISEHNRLYWYRQTLGQGPEFLTYFQNEAQLEKSRLLSDRFSAERPKGSFSTLEIQRTEQGDSAMYLCASSLGQGVVYEQYFGPGTRLTVT.

This clone was counted a single time. The chain joins TRBV5-4 to TRBJ2-3; 7 positions match TRBD1. V lost 4 bases to trimming and J lost 7 bases; unmatched junction nucleotides: 9. Looked up from germline, CDR1 is SGHNT and CDR2 is YYREEE (reference sequence). CDR3 size: 14 residues. CDR3 bases: TGTGCCAGCAGCCCAGGGACAGCTGAAAATACGCAGTATTTT. Translation gives CASSPGTAENTQYF. Full variable domain (missing parts from reference TRBV5-4 and TRBJ2-3): ETGVTQSPTHLIKTRGQQVTLRCSSQSGHNTVSWYQQALGQGPQFIFQYYREEENGRGNFPPRFSGLQFPNYSSELNVNALELDDSALYLCASSPGTAENTQYFGPGTRLTVL.

Notes on this clone: The same CDR3 can be traced to other DNA sequences in this sample. The chain joins TRBV5-1 to TRBJ1-3; D might be TRBD1 (6 bases). This CDR3 is 14 amino acids long. The V and J ends lost 0 bases and 4 bases respectively, with 8 bases between them. Germline V CDR1 and CDR2: SGHRS, YFSETQ. DNA of the CDR3: TGCGCCAGCAGCTTGGAGGGGGACGGAAACACCATATATTTT. It codes for CASSLEGDGNTIYF.

This chain uses TRBV5-8 with TRBJ2-1; 9 nucleotides line up with TRBD2. From germline, CDR1 is SGHTS and CDR2 YDEGEE. The length of the CDR3 is 15 residues. V shed 1 base and J 5 bases; nucleotides not matched to a gene: 4. The CDR3 loop is CASSLTASGNNEQFF. For the CDR3, the DNA is TGTGCCAGCAGCTTGACGGCTAGCGGGAACAATGAGCAGTTCTTC.

This sequence joins TRBV18 and TRBJ2-7; 8 nucleotides agree with TRBD1. This CDR3 is 13 amino acids long. The V gene end was trimmed by 6 bases and the J gene end by 2 bases; junction bases not matched to a gene: 3. Germline V CDR1 and CDR2: KGHSH, LQKENI. CDR3 DNA sequence: TGTGCCAGCTCTTACAGGGGGGCCTACGAGCAGTACTTC. It yields the protein CASSYRGAYEQYF.

The genes are TRBV20-1 and TRBJ1-1; TRBD1 is a possible D gene (5 bases). The germline CDR1 and CDR2 sequences are DFQATT and SNEGSKA (reference sequence). Trimming pared 3 bases from V and 7 bases from J, leaving 24 bases between. This CDR3 comprises 16 residues. The CDR3 protein is CSASGLWVGIGGEAFF. In DNA form, the CDR3 reads TGCAGTGCTAGTGGGTTGTGGGTGGGGATTGGGGGTGAAGCTTTCTTT.

V and J are TRBV4-1 and TRBJ1-2, with TRBD1 matching over 7 bases. This CDR3 is built from 14 residues. CDR1 is MGHRA and CDR2 is YSYEKL in the germline V gene. With 0 bases clipped from V and 4 bases from J, the junction kept 2 bases outside the gene matches. In DNA form, the CDR3 reads TGCGCCAGCAGCCAAGAGCCAGGGGGCTATGGCTACACCTTC. It codes for CASSQEPGGYGYTF.

The rearrangement joins TRBV5-8 to TRBJ1-4; D is perhaps TRBD1 (6 bases). V was clipped by 5 bases and J by 0 bases, with 14 bases between them. Germline CDR1 and CDR2: SGHTS and YDEGEE. This CDR3 is 16 amino acids long. CDR3 sequence: CASSSGQLPTNEKLFF. In DNA form, the CDR3 reads TGTGCCAGCAGTTCAGGACAGCTACCAACTAATGAAAAACTGTTTTTT.

The chain joins TRBV6-5 to TRBJ2-5; D is ambiguous. CDR3 length equals 14 residues. Germline CDR1 is MNHEY and CDR2 is SVGAGI. Trimming took off 10 bases at V and 4 bases at J, with 19 bases between the two ends. CDR3 sequence: CATRSSGQTETQYF. The CDR3 DNA is TGTGCCACCCGTTCATCGGGCCAGACAGAGACCCAGTACTTC.

The V and J genes are TRBV4-1 and TRBJ1-1; 8 bases match TRBD1. Trimming cost V 0 bases and J 1 base; bases outside gene matches: 1. The CDR3 runs to 15 residues. CDR1 MGHRA and CDR2 YSYEKL come from the germline V gene. The CDR3 loop reads CASSQDTGGNTEAFF. The DNA for the CDR3 is TGCGCCAGCAGCCAAGATACAGGGGGGAACACTGAAGCTTTCTTT.

V is TRBV18 and J is TRBJ1-1, with TRBD1 matching over 7 bases. This CDR3 has 14 residues. Germline V CDR1 and CDR2: KGHSH, LQKENI. V shed 6 bases, J shed 1 base, and the junction held 5 bases outside the gene matches. In DNA form, the CDR3 reads TGTGCCAGCTCGCGGGACAGCCCGAACACTGAAGCTTTCTTT. It is translated as CASSRDSPNTEAFF. Combining the CDR3 with reference TRBV18 and TRBJ1-1 gives the whole variable domain NAGVMQNPRHLVRRRGQEARLRCSPMKGHSHVYWYRQLPEEGLKFMVYLQKENIIDESGMPKERFSAEFPKEGPSILRIQQVVRGDSAAYFCASSRDSPNTEAFFGQGTRLTVV.

This chain links TRBV30 with TRBJ1-2; 11 nucleotides agree with TRBD1. Germline CDR1 is GTSNPN and CDR2 is SVGIG (reference sequence). Trimming at V came to 5 bases and at J to 4 bases, leaving 6 bases not matched to a gene. The CDR3 loop spans 14 amino acids. The CDR3 here is CAWGGQGGSYGYTF. In DNA form, the CDR3 reads TGTGCCTGGGGGGGACAGGGGGGAAGCTATGGCTACACCTTC.

This clone occurred a few times. The chain links TRBV11-2 to TRBJ2-1, with D perhaps matching TRBD2 (5 bases). The ends were cut back, 5 bases at V and 9 bases at J, with 11 bases in the middle. This CDR3 region has 12 residues. The germline V gene has CDR1 SGHAT and CDR2 FQNNGV. The CDR3 region is CASSAPRGEQFF. In nucleotides, the CDR3 is TGTGCCAGCAGCGCCCCCCGGGGTGAGCAGTTCTTC. The whole variable domain, filled in from reference TRBV11-2 and TRBJ2-1, reads EAGVAQSPRYKIIEKRQSVAFWCNPISGHATLYWYQQILGQGPKLLIQFQNNGVVDDSQLPKDRFSAERLKGVDSTLKIQPAKLEDSAVYLCASSAPRGEQFFGPGTRLTVL.